A selection of T cell receptor beta chains follows, all from one sample in a study of cytomegalovirus exposure and HLA in healthy donors. The data were produced by immunoSEQ multiplex PCR, yet TCRdb's version contains in-frame clones alone and is incomplete. The table includes about 98,000 clones, around 86% detected once. The sequencing input was PBMCs. Source of these receptors: a female donor in good health and CMV-seropositive. Both conserved end residues are part of each CDR3. The D gene is left open where the match is weak. A row's size may be missing; if present it is once, few, many or a size class.

TRBJ1-6	TRBD1	.	TRBV5-1	TGCGCCAGCACCAGGACAGGGGGCTCTAATTCACCCCTCCACTTT	CASTRTGGSNSPLHF
TRBJ2-3	.	.	TRBV4-1	TGCGCCAGCAGCCAAGCTGCGGCCTCGGGGCAGTATTTT	CASSQAAASGQYF
TRBJ2-1	.	.	TRBV6-5	TGTGCCAGCAGTGACACTCGCTATCCCCAGTTCTTC	CASSDTRYPQFF
TRBJ2-1	.	.	TRBV27	TGTGCCAGCAGTTCCCCGGGATGGCACAATGAGCAGTTCTTC	CASSSPGWHNEQFF
TRBJ1-3	.	.	TRBV7-9	TGTGCCAGCAGCCCCCAATCAACCGACAGAGCTGGAAACACCATATATTTT	CASSPQSTDRAGNTIYF
TRBJ1-2	TRBD1	.	TRBV5-6	TGTGCCAGCAGCTTGGGGACAGGGGGAGGTAACTATGGCTACACCTTC	CASSLGTGGGNYGYTF
TRBJ2-5	.	.	TRBV7-9	TGTTCCAGCAGCTGGAGAGAGACCCAGTACTTC	CSSSWRETQYF
TRBJ2-1	TRBD2	.	TRBV29-1	TGCAGCGTTGATAGCGGGGGGCGGGGTAATGAGCAGTTCTTC	CSVDSGGRGNEQFF
TRBJ2-1	TRBD1	few	TRBV6-1	TGTGCCAGCAGTGAAGAGACAGGGGGCTACAATGAGCAGTTCTTC	CASSEETGGYNEQFF
TRBJ2-1	TRBD1	.	TRBV19	TGTGCCAGTAGTTCCGACAGGGTGTACAATGAGCAGTTCTTC	CASSSDRVYNEQFF